This section outlines one T cell receptor beta chain sequence together with its context. Its specific antigen is unknown. Per-nucleotide qualities are absent, and no much larger clonotype sits a single base away. After removal of 4 bases from V and 2 bases from J, the junction retains 7 bases not matched to a gene. There are 16 amino acids in the CDR3, from cysteine to phenylalanine inclusive. CDR3 DNA is the only sequence kept; it has 48 bases, read in frame from the first base. From a lookup of the germline V gene, CDR1 and CDR2 are SGHRS and YFSETQ. Ophthalmopathy patients had moderately to severely active disease, with a Clinical Activity Score of 3 or more, a NOSPECS grade of 4 or more, and a disease duration of less than 3 months. Patients with uncontrolled infections, other autoimmune diseases, pregnancy or lactation were excluded. Diagnoses relied on clinical symptoms, serum thyroxine and TRAb, thyroid ultrasound and orbital computed tomography. PBMCs were separated from roughly 9.6 ml of fresh peripheral blood using Ficoll-Paque density gradient centrifugation. Total RNA was extracted with Trizol reagent, and quality was checked on an Agilent 2100 Bioanalyzer.

The data stem from a study of T cells in Graves' hyperthyroidism and ophthalmopathy (dated by TCRdb to between 2019 and 2020). At the level of the whole study: Peripheral blood samples were taken at initial diagnosis, before any treatment was given. To identify TCR V-J signatures that set the groups apart, the researchers used a discovery cohort of about a hundred patients, made up of 40 to 45 with Graves' ophthalmopathy and some 56 with stable Graves' hyperthyroidism. Prospective prediction of ophthalmopathy was tested in an independent validation cohort of fewer than 20 hyperthyroidism patients and around 16 patients who later progressed to ophthalmopathy. The 75 to 100 discovery patients were divided at random into training and test sets in a 7:3 ratio. In addition, the study compared T-cell repertoires in thyroid tissue and in blood from about 6 Graves' hyperthyroidism patients. Once sampling was done, hyperthyroidism patients were given methimazole at a starting dose of 30 mg daily, whereas ophthalmopathy patients were given high-dose intravenous methylprednisolone. The paper describes TCR Vbeta CDR3 sequencing of 140 or so peripheral blood samples, made up of roughly 45 ophthalmopathy patients, over 70 hyperthyroidism patients and 17 progressor patients. Overall results and qualifications from the work: In validation, the model predicted progression to ophthalmopathy with about 71% sensitivity and roughly 72% specificity, a median of around six months before onset. Blood samples also contained most of the expanded thyroid clonotypes (frequency above 0.001), which suggests that blood repertoires may reflect thyroid immune responses. Sample size was not statistically predetermined, and investigators were not blinded to group allocation. In cross-validation, a model built on a 13 V-J signature told ophthalmopathy apart from stable hyperthyroidism with 85% to 90% sensitivity and about 81% specificity, and in testing the same model reached 80%/75%.

The TCR beta CDR3 regions were amplified from the RNA transcripts. For the first round of RT-PCR on the TCR CDR3, the HTBI primer set was used together with the Qiagen OneStep RT-PCR kit. Libraries were constructed in a second round of multiplex PCR, after which size selection and purification were carried out. The libraries were sequenced on an Illumina HiSeq2000 using paired-end 100 bp reads. Per the authors' processing: SOAPnuke was used to process the raw data, throwing out any read that contained adapters or uncalled bases, had a mean Phred below 15, or lacked an exact constant-primer or identifier match. COPE v1.2.5 was used to merge the high-quality paired reads, and each unique nucleotide sequence was defined as a clonotype. MiTCR v1.1 was used to align the clonotypes against IMGT TRBV, TRBD and TRBJ reference segments. Only V-J combinations with frequency above 0.0001, covering about 99% of repertoires, were analysed. A TCS score was defined as the ratio of F50 (clonal expansion) to E x V (chaos), with BLOSUM62-based TCRdist applied between CDR3 peptides within each V-J. Welch's t-statistics and random forest reduced 514 V-J features to 10 to 15, which were used in a naive Bayes classifier (R e1071). TCRdb reprocessing: public reads trimmed at Q25 with fastp, clones called with MiXCR, in-frame beta chains kept. Duplicate CDR3 protein sequences are folded into a single record with the most common DNA and genes. V and J calls and clone size were set by TCRdb, not the authors. The sample has around 350,000 distinct CDR3 sequences on record, nearly 15% of them singletons. Approximately 20% of the sample is in the top ten clones.

The chain was built from TRBV5-1 and TRBJ1-1, and 11 junctional nucleotides match TRBD1. This receptor was identified in a woman aged 55 to 70 with Graves' ophthalmopathy. The material sequenced was blood. The DNA sequence reads TGCGCCAGCAGCGGCCGGGACAGGGGGGCTAACACTGAAGCTTTCTTT. This gives the protein CASSGRDRGANTEAFF.